Given below is one T cell receptor beta chain in context. This clonotype was detected ten times or more. Its cognate antigen has yet to be identified. No per-base quality is available; no much larger clone lies one base away. The library relied on PCR. TCRdb shows the sequencer as Illumina HiSeq 2500. TCR libraries were prepared with molecular barcoding, using unique molecular identifiers to normalize TCRbeta repertoire quantification. TCRdb reanalyzed the raw reads on its own, using fastp at Q25 for trimming and MiXCR for clone calling, and kept in-frame beta chains. CDR3 protein sequences are deduplicated, and each keeps its most common genes and DNA. The sample data list 150,000 to 200,000 distinct CDR3 sequences, and 13% to 15% of these were observed just once. About 13% of the sample lies in the top ten. This sample stems from a study of T-cell reconstitution after alpha-beta-depleted transplantation in children (dated by TCRdb to the mid-2010s). In the study overall: T-cell immune reconstitution after TCRalphabeta/CD19-depleted allogeneic hematopoietic cell transplantation in children was quantitatively tracked in the study by means of TCR repertoire profiling.

CDR1 and CDR2, per the germline V gene, are SGHRS and YFSETQ. Its CDR3 holds 14 amino acids, cysteine through phenylalanine. The retained sequence is limited to the CDR3, 42 bases, with the frame set at the first base. V was cut back by 7 bases and J by 3 bases, leaving a gap of 16 bases between them. The sequence is built from TRBV5-1 and TRBJ2-5, with no D gene named confidently. This receptor was taken from a human donor who donated a stem cell graft to a child with acute lymphoblastic leukemia. The sequencing used PBMCs from the stem cell graft donor, collected from the stem cell graft. CDR3 sequence: CASSLTLVKETQYF. The nucleotides read TGCGCCAGCTCATTAACGCTAGTTAAAGAGACCCAGTACTTC.